A single sample is the source of the 32 T cell receptor beta chains below, sequenced in a study of esophageal squamous cell carcinoma under preoperative chemotherapy. Sample time point: after preoperative PTX-NDP chemotherapy. TCRdb analysed the PCR reads with MiXCR anew, one entry per CDR3 protein. Found here are almost 9,500 distinct CDR3 sequences, about 52% of them singletons; the top ten hold 11% to 15%. This material was obtained from a patient given preoperative chemotherapy. The receptors stem from a human donor with esophageal squamous cell carcinoma. The donor label of this sample is uncertain.

Concerning this clonotype: This may be a read error: a much more frequent sequence differs by one nucleotide. The CDR3 DNA reads TGTGCCATCAGCAGAAATCTAGCGGGAGTTGGGAATGAGCAGTTCTTC. Protein product: CAISRNLAGVGNEQFF. This chain links TRBV5-5 with TRBJ2-1; 10 positions agree with TRBD2. CDR3 size: 16 residues. Per the germline V gene, CDR1 is SGHKS and CDR2 is YYEKEE (reference sequence).

Turning to this clonotype: One end of the junction varies from germline; a read error may be responsible. The chain links TRBV6-1 to TRBJ2-4, with 8 bases fitting TRBD2. The CDR3 is made up of 15 amino acids. Germline lookup yields CDR1 MNHNS and CDR2 SASEGT. The CDR3 nucleotides are TGTGCCAGCAAACCGGGGGGGAGAGACAAAAACACGCAGTATTTC. Protein product: CASKPGGRDKNTQYF.

The table lists this clonotype with many counts. The rearrangement joins TRBV7-8 to TRBJ2-5; D perhaps matches TRBD2 (5 bases). The end of the DNA fits TRBJ2-7 better, so the J call may be wrong. Germline V gene lookup returns CDR1 SGHVS and CDR2 FQNEAQ. The CDR3 is 14 residues long. CDR3 sequence reads: CASSLGSGPDEQYF. CDR3 nucleotide sequence: TGTGCCAGCAGCTTAGGAAGCGGCCCGGACGAGCAGTACTTC.

The chain is built from TRBV6-1 and TRBJ2-1; weak D call: TRBD2 (5 bases). The J call could be wrong; TRBJ2-3 is a better fit for the DNA end. CDR1 MNHNS and CDR2 SASEGT come from the germline V gene. The CDR3 contains 15 residues. CDR3 loop: CARTPRGVAKDTQYF. CDR3 nucleotides: TGTGCCAGGACCCCTCGGGGAGTGGCGAAAGATACGCAGTATTTT.

This clonotype was observed at least ten times. The chain combines TRBV20-1 with TRBJ2-1; TRBD2 aligns across 11 bases. Germline V gives CDR1 DFQATT, CDR2 SNEGSKA (reference sequence). The CDR3 length is 15 residues. V was clipped by 6 bases and J by 4 bases; unmatched bases: 8. The CDR3: CSALPGLAVYNEQFF. DNA for the CDR3: TGCAGTGCCCTTCCGGGACTAGCGGTTTACAATGAGCAGTTCTTC.

V is TRBV6-1 and J is TRBJ2-1; 7 bases line up with TRBD1. Germline trimming cut 4 bases from V and 6 bases from J; bases unmatched to any gene: 9. This CDR3 has 15 amino acids. The V gene's germline CDR1 is MNHNS and CDR2 SASEGT. In DNA, the CDR3 is TGTGCCAGCAGTGCCAGAGGACAGGTGGCCAATGAGCAGTTCTTC. Its protein product is CASSARGQVANEQFF.

V gene TRBV12-3 or TRBV12-4 combines with J gene TRBJ1-5; TRBD1 matches at 7 bases. The CDR3 runs 13 residues. Unmatched junction bases numbered 1, after V lost 4 bases and J lost 4 bases. CDR3 in amino acids: CASSWGQNQPQHF. Written as DNA, the CDR3 is TGTGCCAGCAGTTGGGGACAGAATCAGCCCCAGCATTTT.

The chain uses TRBV6-1 and TRBJ2-5; 12 positions agree with TRBD1. This CDR3 is built from 17 residues. Trimming cost V 3 bases and J 11 bases; bases outside gene matches: 16. CDR1 and CDR2 from the germline V gene are MNHNS and SASEGT. The CDR3 region is CASSDTVGDRGLGEQYF. The CDR3 DNA is TGTGCCAGCAGTGATACGGTAGGGGACAGGGGGCTAGGTGAGCAGTACTTC.

This chain connects TRBV6-1 to TRBJ2-4; 13 bases match TRBD2. TRBJ2-1 matches the DNA end more closely, so the J call is doubtful. This CDR3 contains 16 residues. Per the germline V gene, CDR1 is MNHNS and CDR2 is SASEGT. CDR3 nucleotide sequence: TGTGCCAGCAGCTCACCCGGGACTAGCGGGATCAATGAGCAGTTCTTC. Protein sequence: CASSSPGTSGINEQFF.

V usage is TRBV6-1 and J usage is TRBJ1-2; tentatively, D is TRBD1 (5 bases). Germline V gene sequence: CDR1 MNHNS, CDR2 SASEGT. Trimming cost V 1 base and J 6 bases, with 9 bases left between them. CDR3 length: 13 amino acids. The CDR3 DNA reads as TGTGCCAGCAGTGAAGGAGGGGCCCATGGCTACACCTTC. As protein: CASSEGGAHGYTF.

The chain uses TRBV20-1 and TRBJ2-1, with 9 bases aligning to TRBD2. The J call may be incorrect, as the DNA end agrees better with TRBJ2-7. CDR3 length equals 15 residues. Per the germline V gene, CDR1 is DFQATT and CDR2 is SNEGSKA (reference sequence). DNA for the CDR3: TGCAGTGCTAGGCTTAGCGGGAGACCCGGAGGTGAGCAGTACTTC. Its translation: CSARLSGRPGGEQYF.

The CDR3 spells CASSYSGGLAGDYNEQFF. As DNA, the CDR3 is TGTGCCAGCAGTTACTCGGGGGGACTAGCGGGGGACTACAATGAGCAGTTCTTC. The chain joins TRBV6-2 or TRBV6-3 to TRBJ2-1; 14 bases fit TRBD2. This CDR3 is 18 amino acids long. Losses at the gene ends were 0 bases for V and 3 bases for J; bases not matched to a gene: 4. CDR1 is MNHEY and CDR2 is SVGEGT in the germline V gene.

The V gene is TRBV20-1, the J gene TRBJ2-5; 13 bases line up with TRBD2. The junction had 15 bases not matched to a gene; V was cut back by 3 bases and J by 11 bases. This CDR3 is built from 16 residues. Germline V CDR1 and CDR2: DFQATT, SNEGSKA (reference sequence). CDR3 coding DNA: TGCAGTGCTAGCGGACTAGCGGGAGCCTCCTACAATGAGCAGTACTTC. As protein: CSASGLAGASYNEQYF.

The chain has TRBV14 and TRBJ1-2; unclear D gene. From germline, CDR1 is SGHDN and CDR2 FVKESK. V was cut by 0 bases and J by 4 bases, with 12 bases left in between. This CDR3 spans 15 amino acids. Here the CDR3 reads CASSQDLGTLYGYTF. DNA for the CDR3: TGTGCCAGCAGCCAAGATCTTGGCACCCTCTATGGCTACACCTTC. Based on the CDR3 plus reference TRBV14 and TRBJ1-2, the full variable domain is EAGVTQFPSHSVIEKGQTVTLRCDPISGHDNLYWYRRVMGKEIKFLLHFVKESKQDESGMPNNRFLAERTGGTYSTLKVQPAELEDSGVYFCASSQDLGTLYGYTFGSGTRLTVV.

This clonotype was counted between two and nine times. The V and J genes are TRBV6-4 and TRBJ2-2; D unresolved. V lost 5 bases, J lost 2 bases, and 6 bases lay in between. From germline, CDR1 is MRHNA and CDR2 SNTAGT. The CDR3 has 13 amino acids. The CDR3 DNA follows: TGTGCCAGCAGTCCGACAAACACCGGGGAGCTGTTTTTT. It is translated as CASSPTNTGELFF.

To note about this clonotype: Its ends do not fully match the called genes, so a read error is possible. This CDR3 reads CASTVFGGREADTQYF. Here the CDR3 DNA reads TGTGCCAGCACGGTTTTTGGGGGACGGGAGGCAGATACCCAGTATTTC. The J gene is TRBJ2-3, the V gene TRBV6-1, with TRBD2 matching 7 bases. Germline CDR1 is MNHNS and CDR2 is SASEGT. The CDR3 totals 16 residues.

This clonotype has a single count. A read error may produce the germline difference seen at one junction end. The chain recombines TRBV6-1 with TRBJ2-3; 8 positions agree with TRBD2. The CDR3 covers 17 residues. Germline V gene sequence: CDR1 MNHNS, CDR2 SASEGT. DNA of the CDR3: TGTGCCAGCAGTGAATCCCAGGGGCGGGGGGTCACAGACACGCAGTACTTT. This translates into CASSESQGRGVTDTQYF.

This clonotype was counted between two and nine times. The rearrangement uses TRBV5-6 and TRBJ2-5, with 9 bases fitting TRBD2. The ends lost 0 bases at V and 3 bases at J; junction bases unmatched: 6. The CDR3 totals 16 residues. Germline V gives CDR1 SGHDT, CDR2 YYEEEE. CDR3 amino acids: CASSLGPTSGKETQYF. The CDR3 coding sequence is TGTGCCAGCAGCTTGGGACCGACTAGCGGAAAAGAGACCCAGTACTTC.

As regards this clonotype: At one of its ends the junction is not consistent with the germline gene, which may arise from a read error. V usage is TRBV12-3 or TRBV12-4 and J usage is TRBJ2-3, with D perhaps TRBD2 (5 bases). The CDR3 has 15 amino acids. Here the CDR3 DNA reads TGTGCCAGGGGTTTAGCCGGGATAGGCACAGATACGCAGTACTTT. Encoded protein: CARGLAGIGTDTQYF.

This clonotype has a count of ten or more. The rearrangement uses TRBV7-8 and TRBJ2-5; 8 bases align to TRBD2. The junction had 15 bases not matched to a gene; V was cut back by 7 bases and J by 11 bases. This CDR3 is 14 amino acids long. Looked up from germline, CDR1 is SGHVS and CDR2 is FQNEAQ. Here the CDR3 reads CASNQAGAPGEQYF. DNA of the CDR3: TGTGCCAGCAACCAAGCGGGAGCTCCTGGGGAGCAGTACTTC.

This clonotype was found a few times. The CDR3 spells CASSPRLAPHRISSYNEQFF. CDR3 DNA: TGTGCCAGCAGTCCAAGACTAGCGCCCCACCGAATTAGCTCCTACAATGAGCAGTTCTTC. The chain uses TRBV27 and TRBJ2-1, with 8 bases fitting TRBD2. This CDR3 region has 20 residues. In germline, CDR1 is MNHEY, CDR2 SMNVEV (reference sequence). The trim removed 5 bases at V and 0 bases at J, leaving 18 bases unmatched.

The chain has TRBV7-2 and TRBJ2-1; 10 bases line up with TRBD2. The CDR3 totals 17 residues. Germline V gene lookup returns CDR1 SGHTA and CDR2 FQGNSA. V lost 2 bases to trimming and J lost 3 bases; unmatched junction nucleotides: 7. CDR3 region: CASSLSPGLAYYNEQFF. CDR3 DNA sequence: TGTGCCAGCAGCTTATCCCCGGGACTAGCGTACTACAATGAGCAGTTCTTC.

This clonotype has at least ten counts. Being one base from a much bigger clone, this may be a read error. This chain connects TRBV7-2 to TRBJ2-3; possibly TRBD2 for D (7 bases). Germline V gives CDR1 SGHTA, CDR2 FQGNSA. The CDR3 has 14 amino acids. V was pared by 3 bases and J by 6 bases, with 13 bases between. The CDR3 DNA is TGTGCCAGCAGCTTGGGGGCGGGGGCCGATACGCAGTATTTT. Protein sequence: CASSLGAGADTQYF.

The chain links TRBV10-1 to TRBJ2-3; D may be TRBD1 (7 bases). CDR1 WNHNN and CDR2 SYGVQD come from the germline V gene (reference sequence). This CDR3 is 14 amino acids long. Here the CDR3 DNA reads TGCGGCGGCAGGGGGTCGGGAGCCAAAAACACTCAGTATTTT. This sequence encodes CGGRGSGAKNTQYF.

For this clonotype: The junction shows a germline mismatch at one end, possibly a read error. V usage is TRBV6-5 and J usage is TRBJ2-1; TRBD2 is a possible D gene (5 bases). CDR1 MNHEY and CDR2 SVGAGI come from the germline V gene. The CDR3 spans 13 residues. The DNA of the CDR3 is TGTGCCAGCAGTTCTGCGACAACCGGGGAGCAGTTCTTT. It is translated as CASSSATTGEQFF.

This clonotype was detected many times. The J gene is TRBJ2-5, the V gene TRBV12-3 or TRBV12-4; the D gene could be TRBD1 or TRBD2 (5 bases each). V lost 7 bases, J lost 11 bases, and 23 bases lay in between. There are 14 residues in the CDR3. CDR3 sequence: CASTPAGTSNEQYF. In nucleotides, the CDR3 is TGTGCCAGCACCCCTGCCGGGACCAGCAATGAGCAGTACTTC.

Comment on this clonotype: At one of its ends the junction is not consistent with the germline gene, which may arise from a read error. The gene calls are TRBV6-1 and TRBJ2-3, with D perhaps TRBD2 (5 bases). This CDR3 spans 11 amino acids. Looked up from germline, CDR1 is MNHNS and CDR2 is SASEGT. The CDR3 reads CGSGEVETQYF. The DNA of the CDR3 is TGTGGCAGCGGTGAAGTGGAGACGCAGTATTTT.

This clonotype was detected a few times. The chain carries TRBV10-3 and TRBJ2-2; 10 bases agree with TRBD2. V shed 11 bases and J 4 bases; nucleotides not matched to a gene: 4. Germline CDR1 reads ENHRY; CDR2 reads SYGVKD. The CDR3 runs to 13 residues. CDR3 sequence (DNA): TGTGCCGAACGGACTAGCGGCACCGGGGAGCTGTTTTTT. Encoded protein: CAERTSGTGELFF.

This clonotype was counted ten times or more. The chain uses TRBV12-3 or TRBV12-4 and TRBJ2-1; D is unresolved. The J call is in doubt because the DNA end fits TRBJ2-7 better. The CDR3 totals 16 residues. CDR3 in DNA: TGTGCCAGCAGTTTATACAGTCCCCTCTCGGGCTACGAGCAGTACTTC. Its protein product is CASSLYSPLSGYEQYF.

The rearrangement joins TRBV6-5 to TRBJ2-5; D possibly matches TRBD1 or TRBD2 (6 bases each). Trimming left V 6 bases short and J 11 bases short, with 25 bases between. This CDR3 contains 15 residues. Per germline, CDR1 MNHEY and CDR2 SVGAGI. CDR3 nucleotides: TGTGCCAGCAGGTATCAACTAGCAGGGGCCAATGAGCAGTACTTC. This sequence encodes CASRYQLAGANEQYF.

This clonotype turned up a few times. The gene calls are TRBV6-1 and TRBJ2-1; TRBD2 matches 9 bases. The CDR3 has 17 residues. The V segment lost 0 bases and the J segment 4 bases; nucleotides outside the gene matches: 7. Germline CDR1 reads MNHNS; CDR2 reads SASEGT. The CDR3 nucleotides are TGTGCCAGCAGTGAAGCCCAGCGGGAGGCCCAGTACAATGAGCAGTTCTTC. This codes for CASSEAQREAQYNEQFF.

This clonotype has ten or more counts. This chain uses TRBV6-5 with TRBJ2-2; tentatively, D is TRBD1 (5 bases). The CDR3 runs 16 residues. Germline assignment: CDR1 MNHEY and CDR2 SVGAGI. V lost 2 bases and J 0 bases, leaving 10 bases between the germline ends. CDR3 sequence: CASSYNRRTNTGELFF. DNA for the CDR3: TGTGCCAGCAGTTACAACAGGCGGACGAACACCGGGGAGCTGTTTTTT.